This T cell receptor beta chain was obtained from a study of beta chain features in type 1 diabetes listed by TCRdb under 2018. Some background on the complete study: No differences in mean age, gender distribution, total cell number or subset yield were found between patients and healthy donors. A total of around 110,000,000 sorted cells were examined across all samples, and a strong correlation was observed between cell number per subset and RNA yield. In the study, TCRB repertoires of sorted circulating CD4+ T cell subsets from recently diagnosed type 1 diabetes patients were compared with those of matched healthy donors. Whereas all 30 or so donors provided naive and central memory subsets, regulatory and stem cell-like memory subsets were isolated from just 8 patients and roughly 8 healthy donors. What the research found in general, with its limitations: PCR may preferentially amplify shorter templates, but because patient and control samples were amplified and corrected together, any resulting skew would affect both groups equally. A moderate but significant shortening of TCRB CDR3 length was observed in type 1 diabetes patients in all four CD4+ subsets. At VDJ recombination sites, type 1 diabetes patients had fewer insertions and more deleted nucleotides, which implies abnormalities in thymic rearrangement. HLA sub-analyses involved small numbers of individuals, so any influence of HLA type on TCRB rearrangement remained unresolved. Because cDNA was sequenced instead of genomic DNA, activated cells with high expression could be over-represented, although the groups did not differ in activation or CD3 levels. The naive, central memory and regulatory TCRB repertoires appeared to resemble one another more closely among patients than among healthy donors.

A single peripheral blood draw of approximately 110 mL on average was collected from each donor into heparinised tubes. A BD FACSAria II was used to sort naive, central memory, regulatory and stem cell-like memory CD4+ T cells with a panel that included CD45RO, CCR7, CD25, CD127, CD95 and CD27. Every sorted population had a purity above 95%. PBMCs were isolated right away by Lymphoprep density gradient centrifugation and were stained directly, without culture. So that batch effects would be minimized, each experiment stained and sorted samples in pairs, pairing one healthy donor with one patient. The germline V gene specifies MNHEY as CDR1 and SVGAGI as CDR2. The CDR3 sequence holds 14 residues, the cysteine and phenylalanine included. Only CDR3 DNA is held: 42 bases, read in frame from base 1. Deletion took 6 bases off V and 0 bases off J, with a span of 12 bases between the germline ends. Points on this clone: Its antigen specificity is not known. Base qualities are missing; no much larger clone stands one base away.

The High Capacity cDNA Reverse Transcription Kit was used to reverse transcribe all of the isolated RNA, meaning that expressed TCRB transcripts were what got sequenced. Survey-depth immunoSEQ sequencing was performed on stem cell-like memory T cell samples, with an average of roughly 930,000 total reads per sample. Sorted cells were lysed in RLT buffer and RNA was extracted with DNase-treated RNeasy Micro or Mini kits, depending on cell number. Each cell subset was processed on its own to prevent cross-contamination, while patient and healthy donor samples were processed together. TCRB sequences were amplified from cDNA with the immunoSEQ multiplex PCR, producing 87-bp fragments spanning the CDR3 region. Sequencing of the amplicons was performed on the Illumina HiSeq platform. Processing in the source paper ran as follows. PCR bias was computationally corrected using synthetic template baselines, reads within Hamming distance 2 were collapsed, and singletons that could not be merged were discarded. Reads were aligned against IMGT to assign V, D and J genes, CDR3 length and insertions or deletions at six rearrangement sites. Within each subset, clonotype counts were normalized to sorted cell number, and only after that were true diversity and Gini coefficients computed with the tcR R package. The overlap coefficient, calculated on TCRB nucleotide sequences, was used to measure repertoire sharing. TCRdb holds this immuneACCESS table with in-frame rearrangements only. Some clones are missing; in checked studies, unresolved V genes explain under half, and the rest has no known cause. D and trimming come from the DNA, and the V and J calls and clone size come from that table. The sample table shows about 16,000 clones, and 45% to 55% are seen once. Of the sample, less than 0.5% is held by the ten largest clones.

The sequence derives from a woman aged 18 to 35 in good health. What was sequenced was stem cell memory CD4+ T cells from blood. The cell subset or site label corresponds to: stem cell-like memory CD4+ T cells. In this chain, TRBV6-5 is recombined with TRBJ2-7, and perhaps TRBD1 as D gene, on 6 matching bases. The DNA is as follows: TGTGCCAGCAGCTTACAGGGAAGCTCCTACGAGCAGTACTTC. Its coded protein is CASSLQGSSYEQYF.